This T cell receptor beta chain was identified during a study of shared clonotypes between healthy human individuals. Study observations and caveats: Among the subsets, naive ones generally showed larger estimated richness than memory ones. Tissue TCR repertoires likely differ from these blood-only repertoires.

V was shortened by 3 bases and J by 0 bases, with 11 bases between the two germline ends. Germline CDR1 is SEHNR and CDR2 is FQNEAQ (reference sequence). CDR3 size: 15 residues. Original handling: Owing to the provision of junction-only sequences devoid of quality scores by immunoSEQ, filtering differed. Produced via immunoSEQ multiplex PCR; TCRdb's table is partial and in-frame only. D and trimming were read from the DNA, whereas the V and J calls and clone size are those reported in that table. The profile shows roughly 2.1 million clones, more than 85% of them singletons. Comments on this clone: The antigen remains unidentified.

Naive CD8 cells were CD45RO-negative, positively selected for CCR7, excluding terminally differentiated effector memory CD45RA+ cells. The source is a man between 18 and 35 years old in good health. Some clones in this sample may be carry-over from other donors' samples. The sample consisted of naive CD8+ T cells from PBMCs. J is TRBJ1-2 and V is TRBV7-9, with D perhaps matching TRBD1 (6 bases). The CDR3 is CASSLDSIANYGYTF. The CDR3 DNA follows: TGTGCCAGCAGCTTGGACAGCATAGCTAACTATGGCTACACCTTC.